Included here is one T cell receptor (beta chain) sequence, with context. The data were obtained in a study of blood T cell repertoires in COVID-19. Across the whole study: Material from acute and convalescent COVID-19 was sourced from the United States, Italy and Spain.

Repertoires were generated with immunoSEQ multiplex PCR, while TCRdb's copy carries only in-frame clones and drops some. Altogether around 500,000 clones are present, around 89% being singletons, with the ten largest covering 1.5% to 2%. Cohort placement rested on clinical history that participants reported themselves. The CDR3 spans 15 residues. Per the germline V gene, CDR1 is SGHTA and CDR2 is FQGNSA. V was cut by 3 bases and J by 1 base, with 12 bases left in between. The receptor's source is a woman in her thirties or forties who had recovered from COVID-19. The chain combines TRBV7-2 with TRBJ1-2; no clear D. The specimen sequenced was PBMCs or T cells enriched from blood (not recorded which). The CDR3 is CASSFSPPVNYGYTF. For the CDR3, the DNA is TGTGCCAGCAGCTTTAGTCCCCCGGTTAACTATGGCTACACCTTC.